These 9 T cell receptor beta chains were sequenced from one sample in a study of T cell repertoires in cytomegalovirus infection. TCRdb processed the reads anew with MiXCR; each CDR3 protein has one entry. The sample has a few hundred thousand distinct CDR3 sequences, roughly 13% seen once. Sequencing was performed on PBMCs. These receptor sequences come from a human donor in good health (CMV status not recorded). Some clones in this sample may be carry-over from other donors' samples.

In this sample, this clonotype turned up many times. The chain employs TRBV7-9 and TRBJ1-1; D uncertain. The V gene's germline CDR1 is SEHNR and CDR2 FQNEAQ (reference sequence). Trimming took off 4 bases at V and 5 bases at J, with 11 bases between the two ends. CDR3 length equals 13 residues. CDR3 in amino acids: CASSSQGGTEAFF. The CDR3 bases are TGTGCCAGCAGCTCCCAAGGTGGGACTGAAGCTTTCTTT.

This chain links TRBV18 with TRBJ2-1, with 12 bases aligning to TRBD2. The DNA end is more similar to TRBJ2-7, so the J call may be wrong. CDR3 length: 15 amino acids. Germline V gene data show CDR1 as KGHSH and CDR2 as LQKENI. The CDR3 protein is CASFVTSGSSGEQYF. Written as DNA, the CDR3 is TGTGCCAGCTTTGTGACTAGCGGGAGTTCGGGTGAGCAGTACTTC.

This clonotype was seen only a few times. This sequence joins TRBV6-4 and TRBJ2-2, with TRBD2 matching over 9 bases. CDR3 length: 16 amino acids. With V trimmed by 5 bases and J by 1 base, 5 bases remained unmatched. Germline V lookup: CDR1 MRHNA, CDR2 SNTAGT. The CDR3 region has the DNA TGTGCCAGCAGTTTAGCGGGAGATGGGAACACCGGGGAGCTGTTTTTT. It codes for CASSLAGDGNTGELFF.

Ten or more counts support this clonotype. The V and J genes are TRBV7-9 and TRBJ1-1; 7 bases map to TRBD1. V lost 6 bases and J lost 7; bases outside the gene matches: 5. This CDR3 spans 12 amino acids. Germline CDR1 reads SEHNR; CDR2 reads FQNEAQ (reference sequence). For the CDR3, the DNA is TGTGCCAGCAGTAAAACAGGGGATGAAGCTTTCTTT. Encoded protein: CASSKTGDEAFF. The full variable domain, its missing parts supplied by reference TRBV7-9 and TRBJ1-1, is DTGVSQNPRHKITKRGQNVTFRCDPISEHNRLYWYRQTLGQGPEFLTYFQNEAQLEKSRLLSDRFSAERPKGSFSTLEIQRTEQGDSAMYLCASSKTGDEAFFGQGTRLTVV.

This clonotype has only a few counts. The chain couples TRBV29-1 to TRBJ2-3; TRBD2 aligns across 10 bases. J lost 0 bases, V lost 3 bases, and 12 bases had no gene match. Germline CDR1 is SQVTM and CDR2 is ANQGSEA. The CDR3 sequence is 18 residues long. In nucleotides, the CDR3 is TGCAGCGTTGACGATTTAGCGGGAGGAACGATTAGCACAGATACGCAGTATTTT. Encoded protein: CSVDDLAGGTISTDTQYF.

In this sample, this clonotype turned up a few times. The chain joins TRBV2 to TRBJ1-3; D remains unclear. Trimming removed 3 bases from V and 4 bases from J, with 16 bases in between. The CDR3 length is 16 residues. CDR1 and CDR2 from the germline V gene are SNHLY and FYNNEI. The CDR3 region is CASSDSDQLGGNTIYF. For the CDR3, the DNA is TGTGCCAGCAGTGATTCGGACCAACTGGGAGGAAACACCATATATTTT.

This clonotype was found many times. This chain uses TRBV14 with TRBJ1-2, with 7 nucleotides matching TRBD1. Losses at the gene ends were 6 bases for V and 0 bases for J; bases not matched to a gene: 13. Germline V gene lookup returns CDR1 SGHDN and CDR2 FVKESK. CDR3 size: 17 residues. CDR3 loop: CASSPHTTGASNYGYTF. As DNA, the CDR3 is TGTGCCAGCAGTCCCCACACAACAGGGGCCTCTAACTATGGCTACACCTTC.

This clonotype showed up many times. The chain joins TRBV2 to TRBJ2-3; 15 bases map to TRBD2. The CDR3 runs to 16 residues. Germline CDR1 reads SNHLY; CDR2 reads FYNNEI. Trimming cost V 8 bases and J 4 bases; bases outside gene matches: 7. The CDR3, as DNA: TGTGCCAGCGGAGGACTAGCGGGGGGGCTGGCAGATACGCAGTATTTT. This gives the protein CASGGLAGGLADTQYF.

The rearrangement joins TRBV6-2 or TRBV6-3 to TRBJ2-3; D gene ambiguous. The ends were cut back, 2 bases at V and 7 bases at J, with 10 bases in the middle. This CDR3 is built from 13 residues. Germline values: CDR1 MNHEY, CDR2 SVGEGT. CDR3 sequence: CASSYGPTNTQYF. In DNA form, the CDR3 reads TGTGCCAGCAGTTACGGCCCAACGAATACGCAGTATTTT.